The 8 T cell receptor beta chains in this list originate from one sample, sequenced in a study of OX40 agonist ivuxolimab in advanced cancers. TCRdb's table, derived via immunoSEQ multiplex PCR, lists solely in-frame clones and lacks some. This repertoire shows about 69,000 clones, roughly nine tenths found once; its top ten account for 0.25% to 0.3%. This specimen was CD4+ or CD8+ T cells sorted from blood, taken in a trial of the OX40 agonist ivuxolimab. These TCRs come from an adult with an advanced solid tumor such as melanoma, head and neck, liver or kidney cancer.

Here the CDR3 reads CAISDHNSGRDNEQFF. In DNA, the CDR3 is TGTGCCATCAGTGACCACAATAGCGGGAGGGACAATGAGCAGTTCTTC. J is TRBJ2-1 and V is TRBV10-3, with 11 bases identical to TRBD2. Trimming removed 3 bases from V and 5 bases from J; junction bases left unmatched: 6. Per germline, CDR1 ENHRY and CDR2 SYGVKD. This CDR3 comprises 16 residues.

The chain carries TRBV27 and TRBJ2-3, with D uncertain. Trimming stripped 2 bases from V and 1 base from J, with 7 bases between. The CDR3 has 14 amino acids. CDR1 is MNHEY and CDR2 is SMNVEV in the germline V gene (reference sequence). In DNA, the CDR3 is TGTGCCAGCAGTTTACGTGGCGGCACAGATACGCAGTATTTT. It specifies CASSLRGGTDTQYF.

The chain uses TRBV6-1 and TRBJ1-6, with TRBD1 as a possible D gene (5 bases). The V end was cut by 8 bases, the J end by 5 bases, with 10 bases between. Germline assignment: CDR1 MNHNS and CDR2 SASEGT. CDR3 length equals 13 residues. The CDR3 protein is CASGGENNSPLHF. In DNA, the CDR3 is TGTGCCAGCGGGGGAGAAAATAATTCACCCCTCCACTTT.

V gene TRBV27 combines with J gene TRBJ1-2, with 9 bases that match TRBD1. The CDR3 covers 15 residues. The trim removed 6 bases at V and 6 bases at J, leaving 11 bases unmatched. Germline CDR1 and CDR2: MNHEY and SMNVEV (reference sequence). CDR3 DNA: TGTGCCAGCAGGACTCTTGGGACAGGGACCCATGGCTACACCTTC. Residues: CASRTLGTGTHGYTF.

This sequence joins TRBV28 and TRBJ2-5, with TRBD1 identical over 7 bases. Germline V gene sequence: CDR1 MDHEN, CDR2 SYDVKM. The CDR3 spans 15 residues. V lost 2 bases to trimming and J lost 1 base; unmatched junction nucleotides: 4. The CDR3 nucleotides read TGTGCCAGCAGTTTAACCGGACAGGTCCAAGAGACCCAGTACTTC. Translating gives CASSLTGQVQETQYF. Drawing the rest from reference TRBV28 and TRBJ2-5, the complete variable domain is DVKVTQSSRYLVKRTGEKVFLECVQDMDHENMFWYRQDPGLGLRLIYFSYDVKMKEKGDIPEGYSVSREKKERFSLILESASTNQTSMYLCASSLTGQVQETQYFGPGTRLLVL.

V and J are TRBV19 and TRBJ1-5, with D unresolved. Trimming stripped 3 bases from V and 4 bases from J, with 7 bases between. Germline V gene data show CDR1 as LNHDA and CDR2 as SQIVND (reference sequence). The CDR3 runs 13 residues. The chain's CDR3 is CASSMGQNQPQHF. For the CDR3, the DNA is TGTGCCAGTAGTATGGGCCAGAATCAGCCCCAGCATTTT.

The rearrangement joins TRBV19 to TRBJ1-5; D call uncertain. V was clipped by 2 bases and J by 1 base, with 6 bases between them. Germline CDR1 reads LNHDA; CDR2 reads SQIVND (reference sequence). This CDR3 is 14 amino acids long. In nucleotides, the CDR3 is TGTGCCAGTAGTATATCCAGAAGCAATCAGCCCCAGCATTTT. Amino acid sequence: CASSISRSNQPQHF. The whole variable domain, filled in from reference TRBV19 and TRBJ1-5, reads DGGITQSPKYLFRKEGQNVTLSCEQNLNHDAMYWYRQDPGQGLRLIYYSQIVNDFQKGDIAEGYSVSREKKESFPLTVTSAQKNPTAFYLCASSISRSNQPQHFGDGTRLSIL.

This clone was seen once. The chain uses TRBV28 and TRBJ2-3; D gene unclear. V shed 6 bases and J shed 1 base, with 14 bases lying between them. Per germline, CDR1 MDHEN and CDR2 SYDVKM. The CDR3 has 15 amino acids. The CDR3 sequence is CASSTHYLGTDTQYF. The CDR3 DNA follows: TGTGCCAGCAGCACCCATTACCTAGGCACAGATACGCAGTATTTT.